The entry that follows covers one TCR beta chain sequence. Study processing details: Amplification of reference gene primers provided the estimated nucleated cell counts. Sequencing was performed with immunoSEQ multiplex PCR; in TCRdb, only in-frame clones are kept and a portion is missing. V, J and clone size were drawn from that table, and D and trimming were deduced from the DNA. The repertoire consists of about 48,000 clones, with roughly 85% occurring once and the leading ten covering 2.5% to 3%. The CDR3 has 15 residues. V lost 3 bases to trimming and J lost 2 bases, with 9 bases between them. CDR1 and CDR2 from the germline V gene are SGDLS and YYNGEE. The data derive from a study of blood T cell repertoires in COVID-19. Study-level information: Sites across the United States, Italy and Spain contributed samples from acute and convalescent COVID-19. Nucleic acid was either cDNA or gDNA, and it came from T cells, B-cell-depleted T cells, or PBMCs.

The sequenced sample was peripheral blood. This TCR came from a woman over 75 with acute or convalescent COVID-19. The chain uses TRBV9 and TRBJ2-6; D might be TRBD2 (5 bases). The CDR3 loop is CASSAGNPGANVLTF. Here the CDR3 DNA reads TGTGCCAGCAGCGCCGGGAACCCTGGGGCCAACGTCCTGACTTTC.